The clone carrying this TCR beta chain was seen at least ten times. Its antigen is still unknown. V was pared by 6 bases and J by 2 bases, with 10 bases between. Per the germline V gene, CDR1 is SGHTA and CDR2 is FQGNSA. The CDR3 is 13 amino acids. This record belongs to a study of T cell repertoires in cytomegalovirus infection. Study-wide background: Both recently identified HLA-C-restricted and well-studied HLA-B-restricted CMV epitopes were used in the study.

TCRdb analysed the reads with MiXCR anew, one entry per CDR3 protein. Of approximately 350,000 distinct CDR3 sequences in the sample, about 34% are singletons; the top ten hold roughly 12%. The sample here was cultured PBMCs, taken from culture after CMV antigen stimulation. The rearrangement links TRBV7-2 to TRBJ1-2; D is unresolved. This TCR derives from a human donor in good health (CMV status not recorded). Some clones in this sample may be carry-over from other donors' samples. CDR3 protein: CASSGPGNYGYTF. CDR3 coding DNA: TGTGCCAGCAGTGGGCCGGGAAACTATGGCTACACCTTC.